The clone carrying this T cell receptor beta chain has just a few counts. Its antigen is undetermined. The data were obtained in a study of type 1 regulatory T cells. Findings and caveats of the study: Compared with non-type 1 regulatory T cells, type 1 regulatory T cells showed a more restricted TCR repertoire.

The length of the CDR3 is 15 residues. The germline V gene has CDR1 SGHRS and CDR2 YFSETQ. V was shortened by 1 base and J by 0 bases, with 10 bases between the two germline ends. TCRdb reprocessed the reads with MiXCR, giving one entry per CDR3 protein. The sample carries about 65,000 distinct CDR3 sequences, 49% recorded once. The genes are TRBV5-1 and TRBJ1-2, with no clear D. Specimen: cultured non-Tr1 T cells, either the whole culture or a sorted T cell fraction (not recorded which). The clonotype originates from a human donor in good health. The CDR3 loop is CASSLFEEANYGYTF. The CDR3 nucleotides read TGCGCCAGCAGCTTGTTCGAGGAAGCTAACTATGGCTACACCTTC.